This TCR beta chain was sequenced for a study of blood T cell repertoires in COVID-19. Authors' data handling: Reference gene primer amplification in the assay estimated nucleated cell counts. Only in-frame clones appear in the TCRdb table, and some are missing; sequencing was by immunoSEQ multiplex PCR. The V and J calls and clone size were taken over from that table, and D and trimming were inferred from the DNA. The data contain about 200,000 clones, about 85% of them singletons. The trim removed 5 bases at V and 8 bases at J, leaving 7 bases unmatched. This CDR3 has 14 amino acids. CDR1 SGHTA and CDR2 FQGNSA come from the germline V gene.

This clonotype originated in a woman at least 80 years old with acute or convalescent COVID-19. This sequence joins TRBV7-2 and TRBJ1-4; 8 nucleotides align to TRBD1. The sample comprised peripheral blood. The CDR3 region is CASSRDRGGEKLFF. CDR3 bases: TGTGCCAGCAGCCGCGACAGGGGCGGGGAAAAACTGTTTTTT.